This T cell receptor beta chain was found in a study of CD8 T cells in Susac syndrome. It was with random hexamers that roughly 0.45 to 1 ug RNA was reverse transcribed. Multiplex immunoSEQ PCR targeted 54 Vbeta and 13 Jbeta TCR beta segments. MiXCR, applied by TCRdb to the immunoSEQ multiplex PCR reads, yields one record per CDR3 protein. The sample carries roughly 150,000 distinct CDR3 sequences, roughly 94% recorded once. CD8+ and CD4+ T cells taken from blood had their TCR beta sequenced. Deletions cut 0 bases from V and 0 bases from J, with 9 bases between. The CDR3 is made up of 16 amino acids. Germline loops: CDR1 SGDLS, CDR2 YYNGEE.

The chain has TRBV9 and TRBJ2-2; no reliable D call. The specimen was CD8+ T cells from PBMCs. This receptor was taken from a human donor with multiple sclerosis. The CDR3 DNA follows: TGTGCCAGCAGCGTAGGAAGTTGGGCGAACACCGGGGAGCTGTTTTTT. Encoded protein: CASSVGSWANTGELFF.